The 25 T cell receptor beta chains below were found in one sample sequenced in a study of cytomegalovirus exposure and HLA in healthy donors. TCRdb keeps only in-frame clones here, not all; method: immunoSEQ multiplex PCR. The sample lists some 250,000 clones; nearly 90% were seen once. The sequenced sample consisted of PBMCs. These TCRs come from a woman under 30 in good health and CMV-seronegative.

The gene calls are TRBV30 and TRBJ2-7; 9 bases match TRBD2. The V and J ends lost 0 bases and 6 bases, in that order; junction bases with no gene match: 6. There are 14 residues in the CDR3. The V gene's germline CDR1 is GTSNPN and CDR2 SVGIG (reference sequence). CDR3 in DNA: TGTGCCTGGAGTGTAGGTCTAGCGGGGACCGAGCAGTACTTC. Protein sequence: CAWSVGLAGTEQYF. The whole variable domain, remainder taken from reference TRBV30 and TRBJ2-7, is SQTIHQWPATLVQPVGSPLSLECTVEGTSNPNLYWYRQAAGRGLQLLFYSVGIGQISSEVPQNLSASRPQDRQFILSSKKLLLSDSGFYLCAWSVGLAGTEQYFGPGTRLTVT.

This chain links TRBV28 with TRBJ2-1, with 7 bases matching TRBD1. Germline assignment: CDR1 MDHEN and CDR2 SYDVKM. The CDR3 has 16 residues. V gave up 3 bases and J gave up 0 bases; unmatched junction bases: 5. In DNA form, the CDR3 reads TGTGCCAGCAGTTTTACAGGGGCCCGCTCCTACAATGAGCAGTTCTTC. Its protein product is CASSFTGARSYNEQFF.

The CDR3 bases are TGCGCCAGCAGCCCGCCCTGGACTAGCGGGCAGGATACGCAGTATTTT. Translation gives CASSPPWTSGQDTQYF. The chain couples TRBV5-1 to TRBJ2-3; 11 bases are a match to TRBD2. V lost 4 bases to trimming and J lost 6 bases; unmatched junction nucleotides: 10. From germline, CDR1 is SGHRS and CDR2 YFSETQ. This CDR3 contains 16 residues.

CDR3 protein: CASRETGGRGYTF. The CDR3 region has the DNA TGTGCCAGCCGGGAAACAGGGGGTCGTGGCTACACCTTC. The rearrangement links TRBV7-9 to TRBJ1-2; 8 nucleotides line up with TRBD1. The trim removed 8 bases at V and 7 bases at J, leaving 9 bases unmatched. This CDR3 is built from 13 residues. The germline gives CDR1 SEHNR, CDR2 FQNEAQ (reference sequence).

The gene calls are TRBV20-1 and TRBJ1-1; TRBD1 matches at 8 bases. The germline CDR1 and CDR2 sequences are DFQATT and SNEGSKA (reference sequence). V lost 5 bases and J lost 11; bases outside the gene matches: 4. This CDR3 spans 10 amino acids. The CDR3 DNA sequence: TGCAGTGCTGCGGACAGGGAGGCTTTCTTT. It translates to CSAADREAFF.

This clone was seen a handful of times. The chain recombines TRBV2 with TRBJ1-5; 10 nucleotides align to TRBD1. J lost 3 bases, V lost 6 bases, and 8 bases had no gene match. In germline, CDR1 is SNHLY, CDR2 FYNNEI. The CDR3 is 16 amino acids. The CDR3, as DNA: TGTGCCAGCAGCCAGGGACAGGGGCTGCTCAATCAGCCCCAGCATTTT. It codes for CASSQGQGLLNQPQHF.

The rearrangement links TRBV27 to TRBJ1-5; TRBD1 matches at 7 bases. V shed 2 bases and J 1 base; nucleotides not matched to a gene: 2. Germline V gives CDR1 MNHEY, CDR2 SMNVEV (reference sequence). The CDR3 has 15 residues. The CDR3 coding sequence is TGTGCCAGCAGTTTAAGGGGGCGAAGCAATCAGCCCCAGCATTTT. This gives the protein CASSLRGRSNQPQHF.

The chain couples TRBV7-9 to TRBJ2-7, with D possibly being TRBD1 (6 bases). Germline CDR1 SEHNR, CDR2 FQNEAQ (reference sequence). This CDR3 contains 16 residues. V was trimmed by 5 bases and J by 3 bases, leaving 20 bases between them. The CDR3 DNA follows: TGTGCCAGCAGCCGAACTCAGGGACAATTAGGCTACGAGCAGTACTTC. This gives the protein CASSRTQGQLGYEQYF. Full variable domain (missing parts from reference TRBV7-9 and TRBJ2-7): DTGVSQNPRHKITKRGQNVTFRCDPISEHNRLYWYRQTLGQGPEFLTYFQNEAQLEKSRLLSDRFSAERPKGSFSTLEIQRTEQGDSAMYLCASSRTQGQLGYEQYFGPGTRLTVT.

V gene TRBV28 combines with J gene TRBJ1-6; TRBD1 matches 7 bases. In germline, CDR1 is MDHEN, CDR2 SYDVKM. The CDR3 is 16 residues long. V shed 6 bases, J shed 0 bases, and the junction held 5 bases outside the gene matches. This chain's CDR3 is CASSLQGSSYNSPLHF. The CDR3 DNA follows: TGTGCCAGCAGCCTACAGGGGAGCTCCTATAATTCACCCCTCCACTTT. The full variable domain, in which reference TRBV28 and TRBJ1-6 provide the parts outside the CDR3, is DVKVTQSSRYLVKRTGEKVFLECVQDMDHENMFWYRQDPGLGLRLIYFSYDVKMKEKGDIPEGYSVSREKKERFSLILESASTNQTSMYLCASSLQGSSYNSPLHFGNGTRLTVT.

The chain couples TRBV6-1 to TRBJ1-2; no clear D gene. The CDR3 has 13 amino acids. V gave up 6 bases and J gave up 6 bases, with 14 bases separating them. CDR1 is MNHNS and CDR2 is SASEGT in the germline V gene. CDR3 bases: TGTGCCAGCAGCGTGACCGAGAGGGATGGCTACACCTTC. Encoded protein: CASSVTERDGYTF.

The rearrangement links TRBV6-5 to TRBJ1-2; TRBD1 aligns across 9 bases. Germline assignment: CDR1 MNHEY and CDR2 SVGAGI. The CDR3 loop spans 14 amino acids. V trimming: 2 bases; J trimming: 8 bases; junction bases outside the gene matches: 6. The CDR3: CASSYGDRVDGYTF. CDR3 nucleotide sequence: TGTGCCAGCAGTTACGGGGACAGGGTCGACGGCTACACCTTC.

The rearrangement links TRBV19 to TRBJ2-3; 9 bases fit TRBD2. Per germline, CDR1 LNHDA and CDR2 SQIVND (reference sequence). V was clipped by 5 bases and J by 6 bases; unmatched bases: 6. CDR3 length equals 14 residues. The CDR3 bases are TGTGCCAGTAGTGGCGGGGGGGCAGGGGATACGCAGTATTTT. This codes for CASSGGGAGDTQYF.

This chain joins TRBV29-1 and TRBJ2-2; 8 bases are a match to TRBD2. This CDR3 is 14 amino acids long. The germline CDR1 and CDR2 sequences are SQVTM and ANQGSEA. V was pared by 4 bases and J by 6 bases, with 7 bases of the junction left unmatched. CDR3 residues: CSVGTSGKAGELFF. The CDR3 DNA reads TGCAGCGTTGGCACTAGCGGCAAGGCCGGGGAGCTGTTTTTT.

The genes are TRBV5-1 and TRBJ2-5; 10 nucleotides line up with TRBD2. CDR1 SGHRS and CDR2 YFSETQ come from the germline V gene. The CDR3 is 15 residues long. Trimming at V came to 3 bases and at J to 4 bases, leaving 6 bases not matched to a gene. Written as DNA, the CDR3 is TGCGCCAGCAGCTCACTAGCGGGAAGGCTAGAGACCCAGTACTTC. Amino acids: CASSSLAGRLETQYF.

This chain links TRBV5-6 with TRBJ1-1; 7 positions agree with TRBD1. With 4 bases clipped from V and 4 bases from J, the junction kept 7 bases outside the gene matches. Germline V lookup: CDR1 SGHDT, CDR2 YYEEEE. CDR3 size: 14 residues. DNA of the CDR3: TGTGCCAGCAGCGGGGACAGAGCGAGCACTGAAGCTTTCTTT. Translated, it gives CASSGDRASTEAFF.

CDR3 in amino acids: CASSITGGWTDTQYF. CDR3 nucleotides: TGTGCCAGTAGTATTACAGGGGGCTGGACAGATACGCAGTATTTT. The chain recombines TRBV19 with TRBJ2-3; TRBD1 matches at 9 bases. Germline V lookup: CDR1 LNHDA, CDR2 SQIVND (reference sequence). The CDR3 is made up of 15 amino acids. V dropped 3 bases and J dropped 3; count of bases not matched to a gene: 4.

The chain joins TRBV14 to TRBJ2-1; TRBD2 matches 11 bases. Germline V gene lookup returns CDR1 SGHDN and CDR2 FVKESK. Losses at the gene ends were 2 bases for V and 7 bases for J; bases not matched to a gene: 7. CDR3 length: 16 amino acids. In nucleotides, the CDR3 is TGTGCCAGCAGCCAATTAGCGGGGGGGCCGGGTAATGAGCAGTTCTTC. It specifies CASSQLAGGPGNEQFF.

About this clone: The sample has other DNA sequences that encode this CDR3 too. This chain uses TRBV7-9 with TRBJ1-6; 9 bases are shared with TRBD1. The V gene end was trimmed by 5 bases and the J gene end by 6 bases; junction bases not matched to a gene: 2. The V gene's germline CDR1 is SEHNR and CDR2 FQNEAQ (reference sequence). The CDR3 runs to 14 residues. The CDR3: CASSPGQGNSPLHF. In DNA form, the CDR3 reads TGTGCCAGCAGCCCGGGACAGGGTAATTCACCCCTCCACTTT.

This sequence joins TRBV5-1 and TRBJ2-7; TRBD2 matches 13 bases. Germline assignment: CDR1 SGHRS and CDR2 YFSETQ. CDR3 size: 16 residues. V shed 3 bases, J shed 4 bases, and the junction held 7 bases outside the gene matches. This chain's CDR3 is CASSSGLAGVQYEQYV. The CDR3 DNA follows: TGCGCCAGCAGCTCCGGACTAGCGGGGGTACAATACGAGCAGTACGTC.

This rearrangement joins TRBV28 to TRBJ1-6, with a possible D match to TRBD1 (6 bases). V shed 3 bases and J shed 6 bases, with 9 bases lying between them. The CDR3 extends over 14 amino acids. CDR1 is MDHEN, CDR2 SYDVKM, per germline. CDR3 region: CASSLRTANSPLHF. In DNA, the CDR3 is TGTGCCAGCAGTTTGAGGACAGCTAATTCACCCCTCCACTTT.

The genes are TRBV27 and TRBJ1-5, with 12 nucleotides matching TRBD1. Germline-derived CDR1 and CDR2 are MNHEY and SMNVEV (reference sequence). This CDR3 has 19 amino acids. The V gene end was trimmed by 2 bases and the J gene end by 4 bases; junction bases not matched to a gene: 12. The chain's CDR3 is CASSLPIGTGGFSNQPQHF. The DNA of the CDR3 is TGTGCCAGCAGTTTACCGATAGGGACAGGGGGCTTTTCGAATCAGCCCCAGCATTTT.

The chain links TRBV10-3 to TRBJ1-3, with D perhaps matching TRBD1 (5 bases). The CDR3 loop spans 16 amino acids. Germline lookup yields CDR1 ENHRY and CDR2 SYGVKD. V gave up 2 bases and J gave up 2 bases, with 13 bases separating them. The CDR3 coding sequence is TGTGCCATCAGTGAGGGACCGGGGGAGGCTGGAAACACCATATATTTT. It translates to CAISEGPGEAGNTIYF.

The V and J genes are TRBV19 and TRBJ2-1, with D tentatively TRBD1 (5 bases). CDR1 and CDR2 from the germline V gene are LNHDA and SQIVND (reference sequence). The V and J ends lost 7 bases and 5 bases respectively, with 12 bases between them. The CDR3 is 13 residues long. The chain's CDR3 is CASTSQGNNEQFF. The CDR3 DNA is TGTGCCAGTACTAGTCAGGGAAACAATGAGCAGTTCTTC. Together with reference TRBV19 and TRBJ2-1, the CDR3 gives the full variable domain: DGGITQSPKYLFRKEGQNVTLSCEQNLNHDAMYWYRQDPGQGLRLIYYSQIVNDFQKGDIAEGYSVSREKKESFPLTVTSAQKNPTAFYLCASTSQGNNEQFFGPGTRLTVL.

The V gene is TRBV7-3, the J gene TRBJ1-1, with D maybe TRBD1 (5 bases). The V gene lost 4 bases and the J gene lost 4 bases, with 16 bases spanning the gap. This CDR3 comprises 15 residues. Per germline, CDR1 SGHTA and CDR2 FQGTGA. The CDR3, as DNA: TGTGCCAGCAGCTCCCAGGGAGGGGTGGCCACTGAAGCTTTCTTT. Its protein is CASSSQGGVATEAFF.

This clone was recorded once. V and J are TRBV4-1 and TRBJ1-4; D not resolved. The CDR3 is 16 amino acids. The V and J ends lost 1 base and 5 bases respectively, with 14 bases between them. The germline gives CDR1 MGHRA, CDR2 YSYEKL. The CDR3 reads CASSQGLGRPNEKLFF. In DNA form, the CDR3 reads TGCGCCAGCAGCCAAGGTTTAGGGAGACCGAATGAAAAACTGTTTTTT.